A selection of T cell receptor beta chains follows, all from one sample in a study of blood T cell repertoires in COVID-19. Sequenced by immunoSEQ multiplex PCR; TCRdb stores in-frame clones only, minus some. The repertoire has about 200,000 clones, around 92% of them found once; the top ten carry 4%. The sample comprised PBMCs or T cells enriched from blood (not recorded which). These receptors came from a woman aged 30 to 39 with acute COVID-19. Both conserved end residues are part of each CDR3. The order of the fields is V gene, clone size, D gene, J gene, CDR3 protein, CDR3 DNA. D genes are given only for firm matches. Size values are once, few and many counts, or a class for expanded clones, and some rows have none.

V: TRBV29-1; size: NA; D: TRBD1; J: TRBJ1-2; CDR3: CSAIDRGLYGYTF; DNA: TGCAGCGCAATTGACAGGGGGCTTTACGGCTACACCTTC
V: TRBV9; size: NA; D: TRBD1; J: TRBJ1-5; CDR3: CASSVGQGATQPQHF; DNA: TGTGCCAGCAGCGTGGGACAGGGGGCAACGCAGCCCCAGCATTTT
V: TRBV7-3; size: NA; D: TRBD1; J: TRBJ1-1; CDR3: CASSWTGGMNTEAFF; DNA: TGTGCCAGCAGCTGGACAGGGGGTATGAACACTGAAGCTTTCTTT
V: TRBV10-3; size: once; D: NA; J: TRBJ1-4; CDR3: CAISERENEKLFF; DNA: TGTGCCATCAGTGAGAGGGAGAATGAAAAACTGTTTTTT
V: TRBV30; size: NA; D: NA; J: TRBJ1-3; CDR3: CAWSGTGMDTIYF; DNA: TGTGCCTGGAGTGGAACAGGGATGGACACCATATATTTT
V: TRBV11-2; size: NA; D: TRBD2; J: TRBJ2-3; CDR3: CASSPTPGGPDTQYF; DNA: TGTGCCAGCAGCCCTACCCCGGGGGGGCCAGATACGCAGTATTTT
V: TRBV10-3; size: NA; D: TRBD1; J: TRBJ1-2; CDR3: CAITGVANYGYTF; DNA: TGTGCCATTACAGGGGTCGCTAACTATGGCTACACCTTC
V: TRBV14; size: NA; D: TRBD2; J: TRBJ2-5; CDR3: CASSPGLGETQYF; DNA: TGTGCCAGCAGCCCGGGACTAGGGGAGACCCAGTACTTC
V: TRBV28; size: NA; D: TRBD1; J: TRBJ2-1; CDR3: CASSPRQGRGFNEQFF; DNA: TGTGCCAGCAGTCCTCGACAGGGTCGGGGCTTCAATGAGCAGTTCTTC
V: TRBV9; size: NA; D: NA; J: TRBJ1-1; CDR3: CASSPTLMAGRTEAFF; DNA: TGTGCCAGCAGCCCGACCTTGATGGCAGGGCGGACTGAAGCTTTCTTT
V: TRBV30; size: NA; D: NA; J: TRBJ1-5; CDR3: CAWSVGGVQPQHF; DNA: TGTGCCTGGAGTGTAGGCGGAGTCCAGCCCCAGCATTTT
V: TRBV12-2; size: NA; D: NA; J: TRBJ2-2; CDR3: CASRLARRDRTNTGELFF; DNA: TGTGCAAGTCGCTTAGCGCGCCGGGACAGGACGAACACCGGGGAGCTGTTTTTT
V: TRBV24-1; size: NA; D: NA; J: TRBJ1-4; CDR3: CATAGRGNEKLFF; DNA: TGTGCCACGGCCGGCCGGGGTAATGAAAAACTGTTTTTT
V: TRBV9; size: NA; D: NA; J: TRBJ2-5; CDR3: CASSPAGETQYF; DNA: TGTGCCAGCAGCCCCGCCGGGGAGACCCAGTACTTC
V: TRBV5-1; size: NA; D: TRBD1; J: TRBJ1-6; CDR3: CASSPTGGGNSPLHF; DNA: TGCGCCAGCAGCCCGACAGGGGGTGGAAATTCACCCCTCCACTTT
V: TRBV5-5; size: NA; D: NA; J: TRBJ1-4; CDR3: CASSLDRGEKLFF; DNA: TGTGCCAGCAGCTTGGATCGGGGTGAAAAACTGTTTTTT
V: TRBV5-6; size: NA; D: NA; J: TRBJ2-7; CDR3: CASSLEHRSYEQYF; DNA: TGTGCCAGCAGCTTGGAGCACAGATCCTACGAGCAGTACTTC
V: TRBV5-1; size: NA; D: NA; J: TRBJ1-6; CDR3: CASSLVRGENSPLHF; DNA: TGCGCCAGCAGCTTGGTTCGGGGGGAGAATTCACCCCTCCACTTT
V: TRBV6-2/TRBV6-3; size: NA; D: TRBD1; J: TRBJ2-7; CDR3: CASSTDRGKEQYF; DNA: TGTGCCAGCAGTACCGACAGGGGTAAAGAGCAGTACTTC
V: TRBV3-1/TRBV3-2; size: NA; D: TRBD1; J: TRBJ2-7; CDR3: CASSQGWIKRQGISYEQYF; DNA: TGTGCCAGCAGCCAAGGGTGGATTAAGAGACAGGGGATTTCCTACGAGCAGTACTTC
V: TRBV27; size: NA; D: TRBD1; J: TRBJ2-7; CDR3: CASSLGQGAGEQYF; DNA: TGTGCCAGCAGTCTAGGACAGGGGGCGGGAGAGCAGTACTTC
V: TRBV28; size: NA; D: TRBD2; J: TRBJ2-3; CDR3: CAIRGTSPYGDTQYF; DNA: TGTGCCATCCGAGGGACTAGCCCGTACGGAGATACGCAGTATTTT
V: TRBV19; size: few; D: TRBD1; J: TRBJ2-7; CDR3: CASSTQPPTGALRYEQYF; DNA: TGTGCCAGTAGTACGCAACCCCCGACAGGGGCCCTTCGCTACGAGCAGTACTTC
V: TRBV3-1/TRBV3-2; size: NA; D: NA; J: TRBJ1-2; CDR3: CASSQDPLYGYTF; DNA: TGTGCCAGCAGCCAAGATCCCCTTTATGGCTACACCTTC
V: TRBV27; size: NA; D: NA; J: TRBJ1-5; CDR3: CASSLWAGQSNQPQHF; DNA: TGTGCCAGCAGTTTATGGGCAGGGCAAAGCAATCAGCCCCAGCATTTT
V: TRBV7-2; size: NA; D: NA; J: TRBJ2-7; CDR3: CASSSYISYEQYF; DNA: TGTGCCAGCAGCTCCTATATTTCCTACGAGCAGTACTTC
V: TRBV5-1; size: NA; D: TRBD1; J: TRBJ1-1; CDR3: CASSLVGRGRTEAFF; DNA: TGCGCCAGCAGCTTGGTTGGCAGGGGGCGGACTGAAGCTTTCTTT
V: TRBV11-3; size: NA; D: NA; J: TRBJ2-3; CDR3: CASSRGTLSTDTQYF; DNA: TGTGCCAGCAGCCGAGGGACACTGAGCACAGATACGCAGTATTTT
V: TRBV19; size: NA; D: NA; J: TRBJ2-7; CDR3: CASSPDRPDEQYF; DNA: TGTGCCAGTAGTCCCGACAGGCCCGACGAGCAGTACTTC
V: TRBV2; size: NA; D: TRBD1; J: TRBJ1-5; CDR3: CASRQTGIQPQHF; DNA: TGTGCCAGCAGACAGACAGGGATTCAGCCCCAGCATTTT
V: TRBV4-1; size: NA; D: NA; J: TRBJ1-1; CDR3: CASSPQGMNTEAFF; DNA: TGCGCCAGCAGTCCACAGGGAATGAACACTGAAGCTTTCTTT
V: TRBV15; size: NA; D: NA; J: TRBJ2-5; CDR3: CATSRDLARAHETQYF; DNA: TGTGCCACCAGCAGAGATCTCGCCAGGGCGCATGAGACCCAGTACTTC
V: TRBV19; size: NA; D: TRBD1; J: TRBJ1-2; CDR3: CASIPPGQTNYGYTF; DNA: TGTGCCAGTATTCCCCCGGGACAGACTAACTATGGCTACACCTTC